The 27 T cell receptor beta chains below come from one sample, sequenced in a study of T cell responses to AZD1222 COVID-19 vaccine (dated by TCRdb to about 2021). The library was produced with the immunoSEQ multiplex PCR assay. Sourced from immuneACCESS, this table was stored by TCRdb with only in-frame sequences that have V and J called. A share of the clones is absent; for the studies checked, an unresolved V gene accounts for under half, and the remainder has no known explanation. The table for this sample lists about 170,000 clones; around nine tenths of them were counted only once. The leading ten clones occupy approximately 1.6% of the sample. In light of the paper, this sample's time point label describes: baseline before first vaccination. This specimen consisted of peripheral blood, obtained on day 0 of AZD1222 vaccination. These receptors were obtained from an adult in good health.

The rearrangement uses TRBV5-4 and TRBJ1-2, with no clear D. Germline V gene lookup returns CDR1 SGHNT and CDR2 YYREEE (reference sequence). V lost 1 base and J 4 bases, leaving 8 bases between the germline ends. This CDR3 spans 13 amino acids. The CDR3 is CASSLRLSYGYTF. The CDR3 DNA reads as TGTGCCAGCAGCTTGCGACTCAGCTATGGCTACACCTTC.

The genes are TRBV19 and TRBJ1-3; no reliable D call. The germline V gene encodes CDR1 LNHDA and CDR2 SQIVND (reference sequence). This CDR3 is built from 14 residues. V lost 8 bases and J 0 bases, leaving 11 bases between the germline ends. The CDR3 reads CASSPAVSGNTIYF. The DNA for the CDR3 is TGTGCCAGTTCACCAGCGGTCTCTGGAAACACCATATATTTT.

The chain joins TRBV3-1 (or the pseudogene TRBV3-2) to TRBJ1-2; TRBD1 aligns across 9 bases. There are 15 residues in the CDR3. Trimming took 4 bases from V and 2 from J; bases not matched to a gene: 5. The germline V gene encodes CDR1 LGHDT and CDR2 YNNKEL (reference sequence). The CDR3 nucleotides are TGTGCCAGCAGCCCGACGGGGACAGGGAACTATGGCTACACCTTC. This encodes CASSPTGTGNYGYTF.

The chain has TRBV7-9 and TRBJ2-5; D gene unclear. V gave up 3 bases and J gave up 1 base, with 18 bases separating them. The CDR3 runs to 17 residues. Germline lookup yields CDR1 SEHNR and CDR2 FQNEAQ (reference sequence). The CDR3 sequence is CASSLSTQAETQETQYF. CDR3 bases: TGTGCCAGCAGCTTGTCTACCCAGGCGGAAACCCAAGAGACCCAGTACTTC.

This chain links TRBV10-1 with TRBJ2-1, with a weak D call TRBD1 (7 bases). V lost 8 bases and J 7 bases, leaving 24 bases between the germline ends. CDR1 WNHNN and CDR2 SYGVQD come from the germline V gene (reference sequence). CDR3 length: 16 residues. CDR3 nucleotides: TGCGCCAGCGGTCCGGGTCGACAGGGAGGAAGGAATGAGCAGTTCTTC. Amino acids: CASGPGRQGGRNEQFF.

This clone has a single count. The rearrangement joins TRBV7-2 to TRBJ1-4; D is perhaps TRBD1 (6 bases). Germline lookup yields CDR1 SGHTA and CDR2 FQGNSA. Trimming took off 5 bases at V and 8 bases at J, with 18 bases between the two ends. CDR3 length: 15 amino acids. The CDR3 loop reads CASSLWGRGQEKLFF. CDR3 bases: TGTGCCAGCAGCCTCTGGGGCCGGGGGCAAGAAAAACTGTTTTTT.

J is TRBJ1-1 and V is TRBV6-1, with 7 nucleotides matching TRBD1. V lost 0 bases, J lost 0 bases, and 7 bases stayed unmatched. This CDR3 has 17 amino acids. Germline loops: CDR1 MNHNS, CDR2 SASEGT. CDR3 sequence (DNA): TGTGCCAGCAGTGAAGCGTACACAGGGGAGGTGAACACTGAAGCTTTCTTT. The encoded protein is CASSEAYTGEVNTEAFF.

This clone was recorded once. The CDR3 loop is CASSVQGVRTGELFF. Here the CDR3 DNA reads TGTGCCAGCAGCGTTCAGGGGGTGAGGACCGGGGAGCTGTTTTTT. The chain carries TRBV9 and TRBJ2-2; 7 bases map to TRBD1. Looked up from germline, CDR1 is SGDLS and CDR2 is YYNGEE. The length of the CDR3 is 15 residues. J was trimmed by 5 bases and V by 2 bases; bases with no gene match: 6. Supplemented by reference TRBV9 and TRBJ2-2, the full variable domain reads DSGVTQTPKHLITATGQRVTLRCSPRSGDLSVYWYQQSLDQGLQFLIQYYNGEERAKGNILERFSAQQFPDLHSELNLSSLELGDSALYFCASSVQGVRTGELFFGEGSRLTVL.

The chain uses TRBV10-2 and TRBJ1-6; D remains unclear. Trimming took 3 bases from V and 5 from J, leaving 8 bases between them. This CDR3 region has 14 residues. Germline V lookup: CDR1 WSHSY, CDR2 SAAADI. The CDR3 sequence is CASSENGDNSPLHF. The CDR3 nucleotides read TGCGCCAGCAGTGAAAATGGAGATAATTCACCCCTCCACTTT.

DNA for the CDR3: TGTGCCAGCAGCTTGGGTAGGGAGACTGAAGCTTTCTTT. This translates into CASSLGRETEAFF. V is TRBV5-4 and J is TRBJ1-1; D call uncertain. This CDR3 is built from 13 residues. Looked up from germline, CDR1 is SGHNT and CDR2 is YYREEE (reference sequence). The V end lost 0 bases, the J end lost 5 bases, and 8 bases lay between the germline ends.

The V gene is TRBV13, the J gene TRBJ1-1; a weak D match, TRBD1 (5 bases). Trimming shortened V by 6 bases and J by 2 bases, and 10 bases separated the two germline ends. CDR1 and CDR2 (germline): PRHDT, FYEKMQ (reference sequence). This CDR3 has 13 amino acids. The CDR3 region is CASREQGNTEAFF. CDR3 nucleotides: TGTGCCAGCAGAGAGCAGGGAAACACTGAAGCTTTCTTT.

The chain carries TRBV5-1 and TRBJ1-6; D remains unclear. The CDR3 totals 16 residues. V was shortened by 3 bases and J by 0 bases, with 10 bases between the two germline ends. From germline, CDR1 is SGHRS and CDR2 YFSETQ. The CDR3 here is CASSSDPSSYNSPLHF. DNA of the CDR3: TGCGCCAGCAGCTCTGATCCGAGCTCCTATAATTCACCCCTCCACTTT.

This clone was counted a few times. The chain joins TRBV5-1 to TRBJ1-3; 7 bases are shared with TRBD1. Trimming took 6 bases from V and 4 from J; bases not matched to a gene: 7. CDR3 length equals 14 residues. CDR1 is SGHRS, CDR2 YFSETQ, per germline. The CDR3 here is CASTTGSSGNTIYF. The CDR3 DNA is TGCGCCAGCACGACAGGGTCTTCAGGAAACACCATATATTTT.

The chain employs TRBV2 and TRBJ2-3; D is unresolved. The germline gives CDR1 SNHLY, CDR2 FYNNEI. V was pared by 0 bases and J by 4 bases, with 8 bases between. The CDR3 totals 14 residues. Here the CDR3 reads CASSEAGFADTQYF. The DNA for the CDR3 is TGTGCCAGCAGTGAAGCGGGGTTCGCAGATACGCAGTATTTT.

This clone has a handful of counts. The CDR3 reads CASSFWGDNQPQHF. The DNA of the CDR3 is TGTGCCAGCAGTTTCTGGGGGGACAATCAGCCCCAGCATTTT. The rearrangement links TRBV28 to TRBJ1-5; possible D gene TRBD1, 5 bases. The CDR3 spans 14 residues. CDR1 is MDHEN, CDR2 SYDVKM, per germline. Trimming took 3 bases from V and 3 from J, leaving 9 bases between them. Combining the CDR3 with reference TRBV28 and TRBJ1-5 gives the whole variable domain DVKVTQSSRYLVKRTGEKVFLECVQDMDHENMFWYRQDPGLGLRLIYFSYDVKMKEKGDIPEGYSVSREKKERFSLILESASTNQTSMYLCASSFWGDNQPQHFGDGTRLSIL.

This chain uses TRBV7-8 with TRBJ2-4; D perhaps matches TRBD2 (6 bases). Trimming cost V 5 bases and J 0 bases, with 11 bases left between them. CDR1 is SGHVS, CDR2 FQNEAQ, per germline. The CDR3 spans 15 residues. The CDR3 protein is CASSGGTVAKNIQYF. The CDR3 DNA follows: TGTGCCAGCAGCGGGGGGACTGTAGCCAAAAACATTCAGTACTTC.

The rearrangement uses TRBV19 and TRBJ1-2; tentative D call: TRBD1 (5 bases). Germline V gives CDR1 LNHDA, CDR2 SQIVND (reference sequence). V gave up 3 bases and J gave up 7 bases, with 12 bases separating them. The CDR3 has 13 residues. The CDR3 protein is CASSIWGKSGYTF. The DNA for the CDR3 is TGTGCCAGTAGTATTTGGGGGAAGAGTGGCTACACCTTC.

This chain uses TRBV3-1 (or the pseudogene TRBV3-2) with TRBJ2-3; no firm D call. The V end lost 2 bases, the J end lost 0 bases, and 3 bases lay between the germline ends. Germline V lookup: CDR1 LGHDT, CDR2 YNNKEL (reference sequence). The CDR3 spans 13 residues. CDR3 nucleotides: TGTGCCAGCAGCCAACGTAGCACAGATACGCAGTATTTT. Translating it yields CASSQRSTDTQYF.

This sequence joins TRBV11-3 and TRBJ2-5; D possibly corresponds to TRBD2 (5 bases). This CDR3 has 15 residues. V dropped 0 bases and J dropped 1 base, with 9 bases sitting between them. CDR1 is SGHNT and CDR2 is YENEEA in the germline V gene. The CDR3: CASSLDGLAQETQYF. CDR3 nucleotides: TGTGCCAGCAGCTTAGATGGTCTAGCCCAAGAGACCCAGTACTTC.

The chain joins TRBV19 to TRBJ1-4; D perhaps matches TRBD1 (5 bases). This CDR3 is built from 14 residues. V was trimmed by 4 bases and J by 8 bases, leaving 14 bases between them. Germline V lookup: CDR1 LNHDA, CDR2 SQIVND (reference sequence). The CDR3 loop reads CASSKRGTREKLFF. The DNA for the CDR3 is TGTGCCAGTAGTAAGAGGGGAACACGAGAAAAACTGTTTTTT.

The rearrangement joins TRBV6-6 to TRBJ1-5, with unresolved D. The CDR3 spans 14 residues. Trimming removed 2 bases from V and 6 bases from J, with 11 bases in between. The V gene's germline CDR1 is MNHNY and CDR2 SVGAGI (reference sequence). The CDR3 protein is CASSYSGEAQPQHF. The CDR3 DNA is TGTGCCAGCAGTTACAGCGGGGAGGCTCAGCCCCAGCATTTT.

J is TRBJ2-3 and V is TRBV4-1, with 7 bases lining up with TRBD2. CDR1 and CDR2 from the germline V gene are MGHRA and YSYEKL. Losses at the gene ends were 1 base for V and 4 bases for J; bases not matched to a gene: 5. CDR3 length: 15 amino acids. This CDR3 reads CASSQGLARADTQYF. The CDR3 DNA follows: TGCGCCAGCAGCCAAGGACTAGCAAGGGCAGATACGCAGTATTTT.

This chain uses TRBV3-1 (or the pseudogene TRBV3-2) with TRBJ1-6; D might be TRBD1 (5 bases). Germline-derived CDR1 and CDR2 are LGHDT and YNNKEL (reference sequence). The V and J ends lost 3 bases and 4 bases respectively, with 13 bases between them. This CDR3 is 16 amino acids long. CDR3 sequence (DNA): TGTGCCAGCAGCCAGTCCACAGGAAGATATAATTCACCCCTCCACTTT. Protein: CASSQSTGRYNSPLHF.

CDR3 DNA: TGTGCCAGCAGCCTTGGGGGTCTGAATACGCAGTATTTT. Amino acid sequence: CASSLGGLNTQYF. The V and J genes are TRBV5-6 and TRBJ2-3, with D perhaps assigned TRBD1 or TRBD2 (5 bases each). Per the germline V gene, CDR1 is SGHDT and CDR2 is YYEEEE. The CDR3 consists of 13 residues. V was cut by 4 bases and J by 7 bases, with 13 bases left in between.

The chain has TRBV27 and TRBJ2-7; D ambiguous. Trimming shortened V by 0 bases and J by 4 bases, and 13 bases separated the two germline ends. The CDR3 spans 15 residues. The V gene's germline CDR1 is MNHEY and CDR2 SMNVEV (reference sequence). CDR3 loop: CASSLSLGKRYEQYF. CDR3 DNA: TGTGCCAGCAGTTTATCGCTGGGAAAACGGTACGAGCAGTACTTC.

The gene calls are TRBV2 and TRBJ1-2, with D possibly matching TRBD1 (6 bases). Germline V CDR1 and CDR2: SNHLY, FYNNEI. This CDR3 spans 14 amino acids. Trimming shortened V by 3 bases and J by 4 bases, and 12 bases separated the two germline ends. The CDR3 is CASSDPGRGYGYTF. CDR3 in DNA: TGTGCCAGCAGTGACCCAGGCAGGGGCTATGGCTACACCTTC.

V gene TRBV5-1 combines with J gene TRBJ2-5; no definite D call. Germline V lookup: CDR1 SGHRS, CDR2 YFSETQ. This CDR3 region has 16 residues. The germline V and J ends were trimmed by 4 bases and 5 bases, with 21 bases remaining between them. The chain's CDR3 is CASSGATTDTGETQYF. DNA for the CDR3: TGCGCCAGCAGCGGCGCGACAACAGATACCGGGGAGACCCAGTACTTC.